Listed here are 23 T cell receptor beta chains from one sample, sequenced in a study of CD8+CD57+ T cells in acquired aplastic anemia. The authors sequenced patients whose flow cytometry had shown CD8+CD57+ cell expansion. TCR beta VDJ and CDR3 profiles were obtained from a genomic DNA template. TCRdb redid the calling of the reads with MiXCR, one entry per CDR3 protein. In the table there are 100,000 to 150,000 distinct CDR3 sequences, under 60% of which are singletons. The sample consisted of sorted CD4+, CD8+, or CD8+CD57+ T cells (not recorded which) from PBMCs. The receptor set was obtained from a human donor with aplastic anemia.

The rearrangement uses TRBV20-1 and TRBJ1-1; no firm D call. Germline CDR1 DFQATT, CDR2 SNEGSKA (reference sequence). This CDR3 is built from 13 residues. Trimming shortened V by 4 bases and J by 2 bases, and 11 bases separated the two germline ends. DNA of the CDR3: TGCAGTGCTAAATACGGGCAAAACACTGAAGCTTTCTTT. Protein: CSAKYGQNTEAFF.

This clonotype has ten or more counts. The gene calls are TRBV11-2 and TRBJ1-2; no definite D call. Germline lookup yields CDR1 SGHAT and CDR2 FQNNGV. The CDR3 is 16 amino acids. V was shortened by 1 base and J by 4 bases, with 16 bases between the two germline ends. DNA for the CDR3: TGTGCCAGCAGCTTAGGGGTAGAGTGGGCCAGCTATGGCTACACCTTC. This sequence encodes CASSLGVEWASYGYTF.

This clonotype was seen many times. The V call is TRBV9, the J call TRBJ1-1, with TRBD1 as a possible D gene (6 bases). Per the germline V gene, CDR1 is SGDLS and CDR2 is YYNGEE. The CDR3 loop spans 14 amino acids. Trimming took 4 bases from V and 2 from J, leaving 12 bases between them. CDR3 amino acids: CASSIVQGNTEAFF. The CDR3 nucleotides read TGTGCCAGCAGCATCGTACAGGGTAACACTGAAGCTTTCTTT. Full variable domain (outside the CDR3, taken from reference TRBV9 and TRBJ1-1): DSGVTQTPKHLITATGQRVTLRCSPRSGDLSVYWYQQSLDQGLQFLIQYYNGEERAKGNILERFSAQQFPDLHSELNLSSLELGDSALYFCASSIVQGNTEAFFGQGTRLTVV.

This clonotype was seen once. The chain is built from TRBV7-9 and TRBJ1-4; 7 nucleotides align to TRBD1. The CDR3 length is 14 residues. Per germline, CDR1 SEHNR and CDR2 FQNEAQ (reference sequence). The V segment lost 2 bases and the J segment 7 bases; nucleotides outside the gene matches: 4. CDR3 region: CASSLRGLGEKLFF. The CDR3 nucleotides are TGTGCCAGCAGCTTAAGGGGGCTGGGTGAAAAACTGTTTTTT. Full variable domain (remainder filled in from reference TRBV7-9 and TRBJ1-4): DTGVSQNPRHKITKRGQNVTFRCDPISEHNRLYWYRQTLGQGPEFLTYFQNEAQLEKSRLLSDRFSAERPKGSFSTLEIQRTEQGDSAMYLCASSLRGLGEKLFFGSGTQLSVL.

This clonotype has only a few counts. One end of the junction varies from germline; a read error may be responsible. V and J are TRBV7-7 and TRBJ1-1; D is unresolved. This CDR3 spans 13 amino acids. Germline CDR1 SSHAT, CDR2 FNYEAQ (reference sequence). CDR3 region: CASSLHENTEAFF. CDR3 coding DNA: TGTGCTAGCAGCTTGCACGAAAACACTGAAGCTTTCTTT. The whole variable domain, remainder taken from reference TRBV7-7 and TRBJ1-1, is GAGVSQSPRYKVTKRGQDVTLRCDPISSHATLYWYQQALGQGPEFLTYFNYEAQPDKSGLPSDRFSAERPEGSISTLTIQRTEQRDSAMYRCASSLHENTEAFFGQGTRLTVV.

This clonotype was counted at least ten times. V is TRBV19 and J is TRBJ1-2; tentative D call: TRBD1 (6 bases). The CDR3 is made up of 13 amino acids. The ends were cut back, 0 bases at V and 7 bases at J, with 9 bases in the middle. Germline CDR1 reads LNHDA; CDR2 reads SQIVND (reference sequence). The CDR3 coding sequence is TGTGCCAGTAGTATAGATAGGGGGTTTGGCTACACCTTC. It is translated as CASSIDRGFGYTF.

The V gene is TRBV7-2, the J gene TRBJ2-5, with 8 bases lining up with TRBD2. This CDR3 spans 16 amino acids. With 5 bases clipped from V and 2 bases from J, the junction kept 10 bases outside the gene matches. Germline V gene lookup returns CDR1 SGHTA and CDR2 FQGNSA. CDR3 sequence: CASSTRSGGLQETQYF. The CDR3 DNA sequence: TGTGCCAGCAGCACTCGGAGCGGGGGATTACAAGAGACCCAGTACTTC.

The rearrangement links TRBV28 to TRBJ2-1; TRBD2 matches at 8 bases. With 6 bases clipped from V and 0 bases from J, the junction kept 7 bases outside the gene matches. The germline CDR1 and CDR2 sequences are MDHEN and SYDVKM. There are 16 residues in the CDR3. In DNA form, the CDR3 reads TGTGCCAGCAGCGCCCTACTAGCGGACTCCTACAATGAGCAGTTCTTC. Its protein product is CASSALLADSYNEQFF.

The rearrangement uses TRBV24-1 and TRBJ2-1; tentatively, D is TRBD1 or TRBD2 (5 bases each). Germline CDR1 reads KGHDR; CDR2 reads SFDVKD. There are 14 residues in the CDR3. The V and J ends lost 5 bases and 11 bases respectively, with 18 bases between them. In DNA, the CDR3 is TGTGCCACCAGTGCGAGGGGCGAAGCCTCAAAGCAGTTCTTC. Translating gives CATSARGEASKQFF.

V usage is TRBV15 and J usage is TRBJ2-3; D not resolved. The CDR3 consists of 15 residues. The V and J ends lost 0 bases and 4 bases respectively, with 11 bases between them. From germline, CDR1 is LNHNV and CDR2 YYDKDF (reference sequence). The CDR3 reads CATSRDRVNADTQYF. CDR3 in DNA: TGTGCCACCAGCAGAGATCGCGTCAACGCAGATACGCAGTATTTT.

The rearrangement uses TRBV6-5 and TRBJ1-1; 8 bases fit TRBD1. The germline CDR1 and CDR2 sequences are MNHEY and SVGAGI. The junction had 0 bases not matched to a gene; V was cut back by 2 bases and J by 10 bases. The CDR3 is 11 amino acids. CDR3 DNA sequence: TGTGCCAGCAGTTACCAGGGGGCAGCTTTCTTT. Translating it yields CASSYQGAAFF.

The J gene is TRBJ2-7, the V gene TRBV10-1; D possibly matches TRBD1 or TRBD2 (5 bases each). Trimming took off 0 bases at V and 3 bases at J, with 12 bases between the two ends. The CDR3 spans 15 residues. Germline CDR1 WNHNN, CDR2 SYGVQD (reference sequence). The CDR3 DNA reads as TGCGCCAGCAGTGAGTCCACTGGGACCGACTACGAGCAGTACTTC. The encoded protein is CASSESTGTDYEQYF.

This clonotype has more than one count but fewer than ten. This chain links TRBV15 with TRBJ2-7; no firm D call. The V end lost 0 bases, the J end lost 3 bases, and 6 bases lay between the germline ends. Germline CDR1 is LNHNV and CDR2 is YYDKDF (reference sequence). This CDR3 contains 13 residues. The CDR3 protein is CATSRDVGYEQYF. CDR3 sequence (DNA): TGTGCCACCAGCAGAGATGTGGGCTACGAGCAGTACTTC.

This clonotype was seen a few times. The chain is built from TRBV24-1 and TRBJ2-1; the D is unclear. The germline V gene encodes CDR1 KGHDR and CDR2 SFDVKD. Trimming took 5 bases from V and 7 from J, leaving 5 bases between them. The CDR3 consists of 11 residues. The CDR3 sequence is CATSVVNEQFF. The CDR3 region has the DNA TGTGCCACCAGTGTCGTGAATGAGCAGTTCTTC.

The DNA for the CDR3 is TGTGCCAGCAGTACAGATGCGAGTTCACCCCTCCACTTT. Protein: CASSTDASSPLHF. The chain has TRBV12-3 or TRBV12-4 and TRBJ1-6; D gene unclear. The germline V and J ends were trimmed by 5 bases and 9 bases, with 11 bases remaining between them. CDR3 length equals 13 residues.

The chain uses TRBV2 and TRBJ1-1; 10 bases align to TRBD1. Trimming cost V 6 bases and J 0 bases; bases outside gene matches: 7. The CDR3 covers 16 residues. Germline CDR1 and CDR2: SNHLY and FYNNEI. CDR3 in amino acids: CASSQGQGLLNTEAFF. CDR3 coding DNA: TGTGCCAGCAGCCAGGGACAGGGGCTTTTGAACACTGAAGCTTTCTTT.

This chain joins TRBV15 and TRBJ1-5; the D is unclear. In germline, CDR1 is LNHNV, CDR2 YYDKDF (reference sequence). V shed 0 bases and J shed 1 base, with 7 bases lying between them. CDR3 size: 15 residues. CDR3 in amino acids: CATSRDLDSNQPQHF. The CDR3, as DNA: TGTGCCACCAGCAGAGATTTAGACAGCAATCAGCCCCAGCATTTT.

The DNA for the CDR3 is TGTGCCAGCAGCCCTGGGACTAGCGGGGGGTTCAATGAGCAGTTCTTC. Protein product: CASSPGTSGGFNEQFF. The chain joins TRBV9 to TRBJ2-1; TRBD2 matches at 15 bases. This CDR3 region has 16 residues. J lost 6 bases, V lost 4 bases, and 5 bases had no gene match. Germline values: CDR1 SGDLS, CDR2 YYNGEE.

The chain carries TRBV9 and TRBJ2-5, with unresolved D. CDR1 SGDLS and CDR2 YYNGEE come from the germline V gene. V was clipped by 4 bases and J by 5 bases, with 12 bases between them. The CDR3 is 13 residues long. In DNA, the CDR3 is TGTGCCAGCAGCCAGCCACCGTGGGAGACCCAGTACTTC. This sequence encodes CASSQPPWETQYF.

The CDR3 spells CASTGFQGYGYTF. The CDR3 DNA follows: TGTGCCAGCACAGGATTCCAAGGCTATGGCTACACCTTC. The V and J genes are TRBV2 and TRBJ1-2; D gene unclear. The CDR3 sequence is 13 residues long. CDR1 and CDR2 (germline): SNHLY, FYNNEI. The V end was cut by 7 bases, the J end by 4 bases, with 13 bases between. Filled out from reference TRBV2 and TRBJ1-2, the complete variable domain reads EPEVTQTPSHQVTQMGQEVILRCVPISNHLYFYWYRQILGQKVEFLVSFYNNEISEKSEIFDDQFSVERPDGSNFTLKIRSTKLEDSAMYFCASTGFQGYGYTFGSGTRLTVV.

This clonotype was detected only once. The CDR3 sequence is CATGRQGGSGELFF. CDR3 sequence (DNA): TGTGCCACCGGGCGGCAGGGTGGGTCCGGGGAGCTGTTTTTT. The chain combines TRBV15 with TRBJ2-2; the D gene is possibly TRBD1 (5 bases). Germline lookup yields CDR1 LNHNV and CDR2 YYDKDF (reference sequence). Between the trimmed V and J ends, which lost 8 bases and 6 bases, there was a span of 16 bases. The CDR3 has 14 amino acids.

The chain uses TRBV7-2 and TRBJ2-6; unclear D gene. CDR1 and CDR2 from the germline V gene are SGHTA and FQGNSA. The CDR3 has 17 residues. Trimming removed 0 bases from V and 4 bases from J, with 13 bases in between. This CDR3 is CASSLATDPGGANVLTF. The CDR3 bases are TGTGCCAGCAGCTTAGCAACGGACCCCGGGGGGGCCAACGTCCTGACTTTC.

CDR3 region: CASSRDRNIIYGYTF. The DNA for the CDR3 is TGTGCCAGCAGCCGGGACAGGAACATTATCTATGGCTACACCTTC. The chain has TRBV7-2 and TRBJ1-2; TRBD1 aligns across 8 bases. V shed 5 bases and J 4 bases; nucleotides not matched to a gene: 9. Germline V CDR1 and CDR2: SGHTA, FQGNSA. This CDR3 comprises 15 residues.